The entry below gives a single T cell receptor beta chain sequence along with its context. The antigen remains unidentified. At the time of active disease, bone marrow was collected from every patient. This sample stems from a study of read filtering for tumor transcriptome and immune sequencing. Study information: Per sample, TCR-region reads ranged about 3.5 to 11 million by IR-seq, roughly 85 to 1,300 by RNA-seq.

The V and J ends lost 3 bases and 7 bases respectively, with 4 bases between them. There are 12 residues in the CDR3. From approximately 430 ng of RNA, a library with molecular barcoded alpha/delta and beta/gamma adaptors was made. TCRdb itself ran the reads through MiXCR, one entry per CDR3 protein. The sample yields 40,000 or so distinct CDR3 sequences, approximately 10% seen once. Points from the study as a whole: Even smaller IR-seq throughput identified most shared clonotypes. In IR-seq, single-read clonotypes were about 80% of clonotypes but around 3.2% of reads.

The source material was a population of CD138-negative cells sorted from bone marrow. This chain connects TRBV12-3 or TRBV12-4 to TRBJ1-6; D remains unclear. The TCR was taken from a donor aged 40 or older with multiple myeloma. The CDR3 DNA reads TGTGCCAGCAGTTTCGGGAATTCACCCCTCCACTTT. This encodes CASSFGNSPLHF.